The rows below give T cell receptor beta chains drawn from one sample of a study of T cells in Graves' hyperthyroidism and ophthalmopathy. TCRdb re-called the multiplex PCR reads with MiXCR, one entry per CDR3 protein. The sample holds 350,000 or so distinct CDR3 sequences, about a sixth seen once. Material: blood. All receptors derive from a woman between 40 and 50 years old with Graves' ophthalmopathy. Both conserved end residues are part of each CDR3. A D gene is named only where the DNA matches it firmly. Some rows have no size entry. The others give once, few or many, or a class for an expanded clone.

CAISTRDRVETQYF	TGTGCCATCAGTACCAGGGACAGGGTGGAGACCCAGTACTTC	many	TRBV10-3	TRBJ2-5	TRBD1
CASRISSGGAGNTEAFF	TGCGCCAGCAGGATATCCTCAGGGGGCGCCGGGAACACTGAAGCTTTCTTT	few	TRBV5-1	TRBJ1-1	TRBD1
CASSWAGRGTGTSGSYEQYF	TGTGCCAGCAGTTGGGCCGGCCGGGGCACCGGGACTAGCGGGTCCTACGAGCAGTACTTC	many	TRBV27	TRBJ2-7	TRBD2
CASSLSAGGQLYGYTF	TGTGCCAGCAGTTTATCGGCAGGGGGCCAGCTCTATGGCTACACCTTC	-	TRBV28	TRBJ1-2	TRBD1
CASSQIATPYEQYF	TGCGCCAGCAGCCAAATAGCCACGCCGTACGAGCAGTACTTC	many	TRBV4-1	TRBJ2-7	-
CASSGWLRAGANVLTF	TGTGCCAGCAGTGGCTGGTTACGGGCTGGGGCCAACGTCCTGACTTTC	few	TRBV6-1	TRBJ2-6	-
CASKGGTGADEQYF	TGCGCCAGCAAGGGAGGGACAGGCGCGGACGAGCAGTACTTC	-	TRBV5-1	TRBJ2-7	-
CASSLQFGQVFGYTF	TGTGCCAGCAGTCTCCAGTTTGGGCAGGTGTTCGGCTACACCTTC	-	TRBV28	TRBJ1-2	-
CASSRVSESGETQYF	TGTGCCAGTTCCCGGGTTAGCGAGAGTGGAGAGACCCAGTACTTC	many	TRBV11-2	TRBJ2-5	-
CASSMNGDQPQRF	TGTGCCAGTAGTATGAACGGAGATCAGCCCCAGCGTTTT	few	TRBV19	TRBJ1-5	-
CASSPWDSSNEQFF	TGCGCCAGCAGCCCCTGGGACAGTAGCAATGAGCAGTTCTTC	many	TRBV5-1	TRBJ2-1	TRBD1
CASSYTSGGSTDTQYF	TGTGCCAGCAGTTACACTAGCGGAGGTAGCACAGATACGCAGTATTTT	many	TRBV6-5	TRBJ2-3	TRBD2
CSAIPANQPQHF	TGCAGTGCTATTCCCGCCAATCAGCCCCAGCATTTT	many	TRBV20-1	TRBJ1-5	-
CASSRREESFF	TGTGCCAGCAGCCGAAGGGAGGAGTCTTTCTTT	many	TRBV6-2/TRBV6-3	TRBJ1-1	-
CASSLWPVQEQYF	TGTGCCAGCAGCTTATGGCCAGTGCAAGAGCAGTACTTC	-	TRBV7-2	TRBJ2-7	-
CASSSGALSVSPLHF	TGTGCCAGCAGCTCGGGGGCGCTTTCCGTTTCACCCCTCCACTTT	many	TRBV6-1	TRBJ1-6	-
CASSHTGGWETQYF	TGCGCCAGCAGCCATACAGGGGGCTGGGAGACCCAGTACTTC	-	TRBV4-1	TRBJ2-5	TRBD1
CASSLSPGTEAFF	TGCGCCAGCAGCTTGTCTCCGGGCACTGAAGCTTTCTTT	many	TRBV5-1	TRBJ1-1	-
CSSSFPGQGSLSGNTIYF	TGTTCCAGCAGCTTTCCGGGACAGGGTTCTCTCTCTGGAAACACCATATATTTT	-	TRBV11-1	TRBJ1-3	TRBD1
CASRILGRVDEQFF	TGTGCCAGCAGAATCTTAGGACGCGTCGATGAGCAGTTCTTC	few	TRBV27	TRBJ2-1	-
CATSRVKSNQPQHF	TGTGCCACCAGCAGAGTAAAGAGCAATCAGCCCCAGCATTTT	many	TRBV15	TRBJ1-5	-
CASSLTASVPPLHF	TGTGCCAGCAGCTTAACAGCCTCAGTGCCACCCCTCCACTTT	many	TRBV7-3	TRBJ1-6	-
CASSLVFSGIYYEQYF	TGTGCCAGCAGCTTAGTATTCAGCGGGATTTACTACGAGCAGTACTTC	many	TRBV7-2	TRBJ2-7	TRBD2
CASSQTSGGPYEQYF	TGTGCCAGCAGCCAAACTAGCGGGGGTCCCTACGAGCAGTACTTC	-	TRBV6-1	TRBJ2-7	TRBD2
CASSLDSGGMNTEAFF	TGTGCCAGCAGCTTAGACTCAGGGGGGATGAACACTGAAGCTTTCTTT	-	TRBV11-2	TRBJ1-1	TRBD1
CASSYSRDPFYEQYF	TGTGCCAGCAGTTACAGCAGGGACCCTTTTTACGAGCAGTACTTC	many	TRBV6-5	TRBJ2-7	-
CASSLAVDEQYF	TGTGCCAGCAGTTTAGCCGTTGACGAGCAGTACTTC	-	TRBV12-3/TRBV12-4	TRBJ2-7	-
CASSTTGTGETQYF	TGTGCCAGCAGTACGACCGGGACGGGAGAGACCCAGTACTTC	many	TRBV12-3/TRBV12-4	TRBJ2-5	-
CASSQDGLSLAGAEQYF	TGTGCCAGCAGCCAAGACGGCTTGTCCCTAGCGGGAGCCGAGCAGTACTTC	many	TRBV3-1	TRBJ2-7	TRBD2
CATSEGGRYGYTF	TGTGCCACCAGTGAAGGGGGCCGGTATGGCTACACCTTC	many	TRBV24-1	TRBJ1-2	TRBD1
CSATTGGGETQYF	TGCAGTGCTACAACAGGGGGCGGAGAGACCCAGTACTTC	-	TRBV20-1	TRBJ2-5	TRBD1
CASLGWRGEPAYEQYF	TGTGCCAGCCTGGGGTGGAGAGGGGAACCTGCCTACGAGCAGTACTTC	many	TRBV6-1	TRBJ2-7	-
CASSFRGIGSGNEQYF	TGTGCCAGCAGCTTTAGAGGCATTGGCAGCGGCAACGAGCAGTACTTC	many	TRBV7-8	TRBJ2-7	-
CASSELAKNIQYF	TGTGCCAGCAGTGAGTTAGCCAAAAACATTCAGTACTTC	many	TRBV6-1	TRBJ2-4	-
CAWTRVMNTEAFF	TGTGCCTGGACCCGGGTCATGAACACTGAAGCTTTCTTT	many	TRBV30	TRBJ1-1	-
CASAEGEGYYEQYF	TGTGCCAGCGCAGAGGGGGAGGGCTACTACGAGCAGTACTTC	many	TRBV7-8	TRBJ2-7	-
CAWSGRVRGYEQYF	TGTGCCTGGAGTGGGAGGGTGAGGGGCTACGAGCAGTACTTC	many	TRBV30	TRBJ2-7	-
CASSAHLTMLQETQYF	TGTGCCAGCAGTGCGCATCTAACAATGCTTCAAGAGACCCAGTACTTC	many	TRBV6-1	TRBJ2-5	-
CASSLEQTNSPLHF	TGCGCCAGCAGCTTAGAGCAGACTAATTCACCCCTCCACTTT	few	TRBV5-1	TRBJ1-6	-
CASRPGQNQPQHF	TGTGCCAGCAGGCCGGGACAGAATCAGCCCCAGCATTTT	many	TRBV2	TRBJ1-5	TRBD1
CASSGLLAGGKTGELFF	TGCGCCAGCAGTGGCCTGCTAGCGGGAGGAAAGACCGGGGAGCTGTTTTTT	many	TRBV10-2	TRBJ2-2	TRBD2
CASSQIGRRPTEAFF	TGCGCCAGCAGCCAGATTGGTCGCCGGCCGACTGAAGCTTTCTTT	many	TRBV4-1	TRBJ1-1	-
CASSYFRTGSDGYTF	TGTGCCAGCAGTTATTTCCGAACAGGGAGCGATGGCTACACCTTC	many	TRBV6-2/TRBV6-3	TRBJ1-2	-
CAISERTVGQPQHF	TGTGCCATCAGTGAGAGGACAGTAGGTCAGCCCCAGCATTTT	many	TRBV10-3	TRBJ1-5	-
CASSHTRTSGIVGELFF	TGCGCCAGCAGCCATACCAGGACTAGCGGGATTGTCGGGGAGCTGTTTTTT	many	TRBV4-3	TRBJ2-2	TRBD2
CASSSPAGAYEQYF	TGTGCCAGCAGCTCTCCAGCGGGAGCCTACGAGCAGTACTTC	many	TRBV7-2	TRBJ2-7	TRBD2
CASSSTGSPQYF	TGTGCCAGCAGCTCGACAGGGAGTCCGCAGTACTTC	many	TRBV7-2	TRBJ2-7	TRBD1
CASSFRGANTEAFF	TGTGCCAGCAGCTTCCGGGGGGCGAACACTGAAGCTTTCTTT	many	TRBV2	TRBJ1-1	-
CASGANRGGYTF	TGTGCCAGCGGCGCCAATCGGGGCGGCTACACCTTC	many	TRBV2	TRBJ1-2	-
CSVEAGTDYGYTF	TGCAGCGTTGAAGCCGGGACTGATTATGGCTACACCTTC	many	TRBV29-1	TRBJ1-2	-
CASSLRSIMNTEAFF	TGTGCCAGCAGCTTGCGTTCCATCATGAACACTGAAGCTTTCTTT	many	TRBV5-6	TRBJ1-1	-
CSASKGQGIPVKTQYF	TGCAGTGCTAGTAAGGGACAGGGGATCCCGGTGAAGACCCAGTACTTC	many	TRBV20-1	TRBJ2-5	TRBD1
CASSDRVTYEQYF	TGTGCCAGCAGTGACCGTGTAACCTACGAGCAGTACTTC	many	TRBV6-4	TRBJ2-7	-
CASSQRAGWETQYF	TGTGCCAGCAGCCAACGGGCAGGGTGGGAGACCCAGTACTTC	many	TRBV4-2	TRBJ2-5	-
CASRRLTGELFF	TGTGCCAGCAGGCGACTAACCGGGGAGCTGTTTTTT	many	TRBV28	TRBJ2-2	-
CASSVAGDRYEQYF	TGTGCCAGCAGTGTGGCAGGGGATAGGTACGAGCAGTACTTC	many	TRBV25-1	TRBJ2-7	-